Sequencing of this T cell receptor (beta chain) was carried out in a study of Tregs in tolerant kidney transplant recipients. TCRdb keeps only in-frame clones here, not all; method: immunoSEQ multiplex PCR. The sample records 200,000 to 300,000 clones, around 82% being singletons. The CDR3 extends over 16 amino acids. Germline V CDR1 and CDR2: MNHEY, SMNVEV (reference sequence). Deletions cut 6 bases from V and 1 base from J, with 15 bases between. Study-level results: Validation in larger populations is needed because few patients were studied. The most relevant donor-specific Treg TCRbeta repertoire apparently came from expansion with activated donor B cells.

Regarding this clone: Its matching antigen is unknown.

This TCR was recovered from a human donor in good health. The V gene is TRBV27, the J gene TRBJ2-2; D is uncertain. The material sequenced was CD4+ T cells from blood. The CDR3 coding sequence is TGTGCCAGCAGCCTACGGCGGCTACTGAACACCGGGGAGCTGTTTTTT. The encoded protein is CASSLRRLLNTGELFF.